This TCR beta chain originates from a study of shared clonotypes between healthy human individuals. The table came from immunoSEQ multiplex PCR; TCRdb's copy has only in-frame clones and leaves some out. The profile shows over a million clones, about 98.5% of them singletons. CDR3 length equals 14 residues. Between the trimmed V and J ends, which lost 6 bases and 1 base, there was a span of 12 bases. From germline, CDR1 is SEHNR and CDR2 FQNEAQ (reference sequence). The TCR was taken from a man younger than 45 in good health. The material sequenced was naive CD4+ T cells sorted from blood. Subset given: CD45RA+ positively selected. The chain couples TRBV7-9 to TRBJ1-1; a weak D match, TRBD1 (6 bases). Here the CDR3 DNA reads TGTGCCAGCAGTGTCGAAGGGGGGAACACTGAAGCTTTCTTT. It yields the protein CASSVEGGNTEAFF.